The 3 T cell receptor beta chains below all came from one sample that was sequenced in a study of neurological immune-mediated disorders. In TCRdb, the 5' RACE reads were re-called with MiXCR into one record per CDR3 protein. The sample includes some 48,000 distinct CDR3 sequences, about 22% of them seen just once. As for time point: technical triplicate 3. The sequenced sample consisted of PBMCs. The receptor source for this set is a man aged 55 to 70 with HTLV-1-associated myelopathy (HAM/TSP).

This clonotype was counted at least ten times. This chain uses TRBV5-1 with TRBJ2-5; weak D call: TRBD2 (5 bases). CDR1 is SGHRS, CDR2 YFSETQ, per germline. V shed 3 bases and J shed 1 base, with 7 bases lying between them. CDR3 size: 13 residues. CDR3 nucleotides: TGCGCCAGCAGCTCCGGACTCCAAGAGACCCAGTACTTC. Encoded protein: CASSSGLQETQYF. The entire variable domain, with the rest obtained from reference TRBV5-1 and TRBJ2-5, is as follows: KAGVTQTPRYLIKTRGQQVTLSCSPISGHRSVSWYQQTPGQGLQFLFEYFSETQRNKGNFPGRFSGRQFSNSRSEMNVSTLELGDSALYLCASSSGLQETQYFGPGTRLLVL.

By share, this clonotype counts as medium-sized. The genes are TRBV7-2 and TRBJ1-1; D call uncertain. This CDR3 region has 12 residues. V was pared by 2 bases and J by 5 bases, with 6 bases between. Germline V CDR1 and CDR2: SGHTA, FQGNSA. CDR3 nucleotides: TGTGCCAGCAGCTTAAGAGGAACTGAAGCTTTCTTT. This encodes CASSLRGTEAFF.

This sequence joins TRBV20-1 and TRBJ2-5; a possible D gene is TRBD2 (6 bases). This CDR3 is 15 amino acids long. The germline V gene has CDR1 DFQATT and CDR2 SNEGSKA (reference sequence). V lost 5 bases and J 3 bases, leaving 19 bases between the germline ends. The CDR3 spells CSAQTPTGGKETQYF. The CDR3 DNA sequence: TGCAGTGCTCAAACACCCACCGGGGGAAAAGAGACCCAGTACTTC.